This TCR beta chain was sequenced during a study of T-cell reconstitution after alpha-beta-depleted transplantation in children. The TCRbeta library incorporated unique molecular identifiers. MiXCR, run by TCRdb on the PCR reads, gives a single entry per CDR3 protein. The sample comprises some 500,000 distinct CDR3 sequences, about 18% of which are singletons, and 2.5% to 3.5% rests with the top ten. The J segment lost 5 bases and the V segment lost 8 bases, leaving 6 bases of the junction unmatched. The CDR3 is 14 residues long. Germline-derived CDR1 and CDR2 are KGHDR and SFDVKD. The J gene is TRBJ2-1, the V gene TRBV24-1; 9 bases match TRBD2. This receptor was identified in a human donor who donated a stem cell graft to a child with acute lymphoblastic leukemia. The sequencing used PBMCs from the stem cell graft donor, collected from the stem cell graft. CDR3 nucleotide sequence: TGTGCCACCAAAGGACTAGCGAGAGACAATGAGCAGTTCTTC. This gives the protein CATKGLARDNEQFF.